The T cell receptor beta chain under discussion was sequenced for a study of long-term antiretroviral therapy in people with HIV. Study summary: Collection of the earliest samples took place about a decade ahead of the 2015 immediate-ART recommendation.

This clone appeared a single time. At the survey level, the v3.0 immunoSEQ assay was run. The data were produced by immunoSEQ multiplex PCR, yet TCRdb's version contains in-frame clones alone and is incomplete. The table shows about 16,000 clones, with around 94% occurring only once. The receptor was isolated from a woman aged 45-59 years with HIV. The source was unsorted PBMCs, collected approximately 6.4 years after starting antiretroviral therapy.

For the CDR3, the DNA is TGTGCCAGCGGGGCGGGGAATAACTATGGCTACACCTTC. This encodes CASGAGNNYGYTF. The gene calls are TRBV6-1 and TRBJ1-2, with TRBD1 as a possible D gene (5 bases). The V end lost 8 bases, the J end lost 1 base, and 11 bases lay between the germline ends. This CDR3 is built from 13 residues. The germline gives CDR1 MNHNS, CDR2 SASEGT.